Listed below are T cell receptor beta chains from one sample, sequenced in a study of human T cells and chemical hapten exposure. TCRdb recomputed calls from the RACE reads with MiXCR, one row per CDR3 protein. The sample lists 110,000 to 150,000 distinct CDR3 sequences, about 11% occurring once. Sequences were derived from whole blood, sampled in connection with sensitization to the hapten diphenylcyclopropenone (DPC). The receptor source for this set is a woman in her 50s with alopecia areata. Some clones in this sample may be carry-over from other donors' samples. CDR3s include the opening cysteine and the closing phenylalanine or tryptophan.

>TRBJ2-1|TRBV11-2
CASSSHLGLAGVGNEQFF
>TRBJ2-2|TRBV3-1
CASSQAPELFF
>TRBJ1-1|TRBV5-5
CASSPLSVENTEAFF
>TRBJ1-5|TRBV19
CASSTPHQTRQLNQPQHF
>TRBJ1-1|TRBV29-1
CSVSYSGTGVTEAFF
>TRBJ2-1|TRBV10-3
CAISESARGRPNEQFF
>TRBJ2-5|TRBV11-2
CASSGDRVETQYF
>TRBJ2-1|TRBV28
CASSPGRGFRQSEQFF
>TRBJ2-3|TRBV19
CASSRTLAATDTQYF
>TRBJ2-7|TRBV20-1
CSARDVTGVSYEQYF
>TRBJ2-6|TRBV7-3
CASAQSSGANVLTF
>TRBJ2-5|TRBV10-3
CAISESGDETQYF
>TRBJ2-3|TRBV5-1
CASSPTGSRSTDTQYF
>TRBJ1-4|TRBV6-1
CASSDGVKQTNEKLFF
>TRBJ2-3|TRBV5-1
CASSFTSGRFTDTQYF